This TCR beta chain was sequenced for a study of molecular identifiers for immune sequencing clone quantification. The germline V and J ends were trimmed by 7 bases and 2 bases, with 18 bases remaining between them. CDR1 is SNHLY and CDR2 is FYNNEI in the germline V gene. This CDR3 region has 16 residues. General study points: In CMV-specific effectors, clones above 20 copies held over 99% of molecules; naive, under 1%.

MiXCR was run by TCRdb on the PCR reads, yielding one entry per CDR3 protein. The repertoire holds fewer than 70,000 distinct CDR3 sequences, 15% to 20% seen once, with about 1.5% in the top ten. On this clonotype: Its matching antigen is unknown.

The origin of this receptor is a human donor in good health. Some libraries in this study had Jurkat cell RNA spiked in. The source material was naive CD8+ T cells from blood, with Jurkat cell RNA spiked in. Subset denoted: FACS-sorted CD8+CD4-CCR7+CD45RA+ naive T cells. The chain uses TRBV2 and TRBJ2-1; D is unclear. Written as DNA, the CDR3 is TGTGCCAGCATCTCCACCCCGCGCCCCACCTACAATGAGCAGTTCTTC. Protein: CASISTPRPTYNEQFF. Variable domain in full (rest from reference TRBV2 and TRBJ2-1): EPEVTQTPSHQVTQMGQEVILRCVPISNHLYFYWYRQILGQKVEFLVSFYNNEISEKSEIFDDQFSVERPDGSNFTLKIRSTKLEDSAMYFCASISTPRPTYNEQFFGPGTRLTVL.